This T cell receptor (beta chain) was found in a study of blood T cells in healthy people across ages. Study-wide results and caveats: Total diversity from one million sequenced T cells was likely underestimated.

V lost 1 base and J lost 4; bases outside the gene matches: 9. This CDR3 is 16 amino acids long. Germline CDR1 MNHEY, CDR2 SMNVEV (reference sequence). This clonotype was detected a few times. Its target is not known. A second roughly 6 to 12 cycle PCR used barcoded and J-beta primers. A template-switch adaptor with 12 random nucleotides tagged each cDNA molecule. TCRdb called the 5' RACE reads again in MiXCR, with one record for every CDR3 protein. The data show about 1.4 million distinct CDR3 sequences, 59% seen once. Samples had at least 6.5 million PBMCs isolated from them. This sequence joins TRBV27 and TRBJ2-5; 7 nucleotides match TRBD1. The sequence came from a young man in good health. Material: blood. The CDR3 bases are TGTGCCAGCAGTTTATACGGCAGGGGGTCGGCAGAGACCCAGTACTTC. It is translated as CASSLYGRGSAETQYF.